This TCR beta chain originates from a study of blood T cell repertoires in COVID-19. Overall study context: Collection of acute and convalescent COVID-19 samples took place in the United States, Italy and Spain. Sources were T cells, B-cell-depleted T cells, or PBMCs; the material itself was cDNA or gDNA.

In the study's own analysis: Amplification of reference gene primers was used by the study to estimate nucleated cell counts. Data came from immunoSEQ multiplex PCR; TCRdb stores just in-frame clones and leaves some out. Clone size and V and J calls were adopted from that table, with D and trimming inferred from the DNA. The sample contains 90,000 to 130,000 clones, approximately 84% of which appear only once. This sequence was found in a man aged 40-50 years with acute or convalescent COVID-19. Sequenced: peripheral blood.

The CDR3 loop reads CASQQDISGGEQFF. CDR3 sequence (DNA): TGTGCCAGCCAACAAGACATATCGGGGGGTGAGCAGTTCTTC. The rearrangement links TRBV6-5 to TRBJ2-1; TRBD2 matches 7 bases. Germline trimming cut 8 bases from V and 9 bases from J; bases unmatched to any gene: 13. This CDR3 has 14 amino acids. Per the germline V gene, CDR1 is MNHEY and CDR2 is SVGAGI.